Shown below are 23 T cell receptor beta chains from a single sample sequenced in a study of blood T cell repertoires in COVID-19. The repertoire was sequenced with immunoSEQ multiplex PCR; TCRdb's copy has only in-frame clones and lacks some. This repertoire shows 200,000 to 300,000 clones, approximately 90% found once; its top ten account for 8.8%. Input material: PBMCs or T cells enriched from blood (not recorded which). Every receptor here comes from a man aged 35 to 55 who had recovered from COVID-19.

The J gene is TRBJ1-1, the V gene TRBV2; TRBD1 agrees at 9 bases. V was pared by 10 bases and J by 1 base, with 7 bases of the junction left unmatched. CDR1 is SNHLY, CDR2 FYNNEI, per germline. This CDR3 has 14 residues. The CDR3 DNA reads TGTGCCACCTCGGGACAGGGTAGGAACACTGAAGCTTTCTTT. Encoded protein: CATSGQGRNTEAFF.

J is TRBJ1-4 and V is TRBV6-6, with TRBD1 identical over 7 bases. Germline values: CDR1 MNHNY, CDR2 SVGAGI (reference sequence). This CDR3 has 14 residues. V trimming: 8 bases; J trimming: 5 bases; junction bases outside the gene matches: 8. The CDR3 spells CASDPGQINEKLFF. The CDR3 DNA is TGTGCCAGCGATCCGGGACAGATAAATGAAAAACTGTTTTTT.

The chain's CDR3 is CASSSPDRDYEQYF. The CDR3 DNA is TGTGCCAGCAGTTCGCCGGACAGGGACTACGAGCAGTACTTC. The chain links TRBV27 to TRBJ2-7, with 8 bases lining up with TRBD1. V lost 4 bases, J lost 3 bases, and 5 bases stayed unmatched. The CDR3 is 14 residues long. Germline V CDR1 and CDR2: MNHEY, SMNVEV (reference sequence).

This clone was seen only once. The genes are TRBV11-2 and TRBJ1-6; D is unresolved. The germline gives CDR1 SGHAT, CDR2 FQNNGV. Trimming shortened V by 1 base and J by 5 bases, and 6 bases separated the two germline ends. The CDR3 loop spans 14 amino acids. The CDR3 DNA is TGTGCCAGCAGCTTAGGAGCTAATAATTCACCCCTCCACTTT. It translates to CASSLGANNSPLHF.

V gene TRBV10-3 combines with J gene TRBJ2-1; perhaps TRBD1 as D (6 bases). From germline, CDR1 is ENHRY and CDR2 SYGVKD. This CDR3 has 15 residues. With 6 bases removed from V and 1 base from J, the gap between germline ends came to 13 bases. The CDR3, as DNA: TGTGCCATCAGCTCCGGACAGTCGTCCTACAATGAGCAGTTCTTC. It translates to CAISSGQSSYNEQFF.

This chain links TRBV11-2 with TRBJ2-5; 8 bases align to TRBD1. The V segment lost 2 bases and the J segment 4 bases; nucleotides outside the gene matches: 9. Germline assignment: CDR1 SGHAT and CDR2 FQNNGV. The CDR3 runs to 16 residues. Here the CDR3 DNA reads TGTGCCAGCAGCTTACCGGACGGACAGGGAAGAGAGACCCAGTACTTC. Protein sequence: CASSLPDGQGRETQYF.

The chain recombines TRBV28 with TRBJ2-7, with TRBD1 identical over 11 bases. CDR1 MDHEN and CDR2 SYDVKM come from the germline V gene. This CDR3 region has 13 residues. V lost 7 bases and J lost 3; bases outside the gene matches: 2. This chain's CDR3 is CASTGTGGYEQYF. CDR3 DNA: TGTGCCAGCACTGGGACAGGGGGCTACGAGCAGTACTTC.

This clone was seen only once. A junction boundary mismatches the germline segment, possibly from a read error. This chain connects TRBV5-6 to TRBJ2-4, with 10 bases lining up with TRBD2. The CDR3 is 18 residues long. CDR1 and CDR2 from the germline V gene are SGHDT and YYEEEE. This CDR3 reads CASSLTLLYSSGGRSEDF. The CDR3 DNA is TGTGCCAGCAGCTTAACCCTCCTTTACTCTAGCGGGGGTCGGTCGGAGGACTTC.

The rearrangement uses TRBV5-4 and TRBJ1-2; 8 nucleotides align to TRBD1. Germline lookup yields CDR1 SGHNT and CDR2 YYREEE (reference sequence). The trim removed 4 bases at V and 4 bases at J, leaving 15 bases unmatched. The CDR3 covers 17 residues. CDR3 nucleotides: TGTGCCAGCAGCCCAATTACCCGACAGGGGCCTTTCTATGGCTACACCTTC. It codes for CASSPITRQGPFYGYTF.

This clone was counted once. The chain employs TRBV5-1 and TRBJ2-1; 11 nucleotides match TRBD2. Germline V lookup: CDR1 SGHRS, CDR2 YFSETQ. The CDR3 runs to 14 residues. V shed 4 bases, J shed 6 bases, and the junction held 3 bases outside the gene matches. Here the CDR3 DNA reads TGCGCCAGCAGCGGACTAGCGGGCTCCAATGAGCAGTTCTTC. Amino acid sequence: CASSGLAGSNEQFF.

This chain uses TRBV4-3 with TRBJ2-7; 16 bases are shared with TRBD2. V was pared by 3 bases and J by 13 bases, with 3 bases of the junction left unmatched. CDR3 length: 13 residues. CDR1 LGHNA and CDR2 YSLEER come from the germline V gene. The CDR3 DNA reads as TGCGCCAGCAGCCAGGGACTAGCGGGAGGGCTATACTTC. Its protein is CASSQGLAGGLYF.

The chain has TRBV5-4 and TRBJ2-7; the match to TRBD2 covers 8 bases. The germline gives CDR1 SGHNT, CDR2 YYREEE (reference sequence). The junction had 7 bases not matched to a gene; V was cut back by 4 bases and J by 4 bases. CDR3 length: 14 residues. CDR3 DNA sequence: TGTGCCAGCAGCGTTGCGGGGGGCTCGTACGAGCAGTACTTC. Translated, it gives CASSVAGGSYEQYF. Together with reference TRBV5-4 and TRBJ2-7, the CDR3 gives the full variable domain: ETGVTQSPTHLIKTRGQQVTLRCSSQSGHNTVSWYQQALGQGPQFIFQYYREEENGRGNFPPRFSGLQFPNYSSELNVNALELDDSALYLCASSVAGGSYEQYFGPGTRLTVT.

The chain recombines TRBV7-2 with TRBJ1-1; possible D gene TRBD1, 6 bases. V lost 3 bases and J lost 3, with 11 bases in between. Germline CDR1 reads SGHTA; CDR2 reads FQGNSA. CDR3 size: 14 residues. The CDR3 reads CASSFIQGDTEAFF. The CDR3 nucleotides read TGTGCCAGCAGCTTTATACAGGGTGACACTGAAGCTTTCTTT.

This chain links TRBV19 with TRBJ2-1; D may be TRBD1 (5 bases). V lost 3 bases and J 3 bases, leaving 9 bases between the germline ends. There are 14 residues in the CDR3. Germline lookup yields CDR1 LNHDA and CDR2 SQIVND (reference sequence). CDR3 nucleotides: TGTGCCAGTAGTATTATAGGGGTCTACAATGAGCAGTTCTTC. Translating it yields CASSIIGVYNEQFF.

In nucleotides, the CDR3 is TGTGCCAGCTCCGAGGAGACCCAGTACTTC. Amino acid sequence: CASSEETQYF. The chain employs TRBV28 and TRBJ2-5; D gene ambiguous. This CDR3 contains 10 residues. Trimming took off 8 bases at V and 5 bases at J, with 6 bases between the two ends. Germline V CDR1 and CDR2: MDHEN, SYDVKM.

The rearrangement joins TRBV16 to TRBJ2-2; D is unresolved. This CDR3 is 15 amino acids long. Deletions cut 0 bases from V and 2 bases from J, with 7 bases between. CDR1 KGHSY and CDR2 FQNENV come from the germline V gene. The CDR3 nucleotides are TGTGCCAGCAGCCAATCGCGTAGAAACACCGGGGAGCTGTTTTTT. It codes for CASSQSRRNTGELFF.

The chain has TRBV28 and TRBJ2-7; D call uncertain. Germline V gene sequence: CDR1 MDHEN, CDR2 SYDVKM. The V end lost 6 bases, the J end lost 3 bases, and 12 bases lay between the germline ends. This CDR3 is built from 13 residues. DNA of the CDR3: TGTGCCAGCAGATCTGGCCGATACTACGAGCAGTACTTC. This sequence encodes CASRSGRYYEQYF.

The rearrangement uses TRBV2 and TRBJ2-3; possibly TRBD2 for D (5 bases). V was pared by 4 bases and J by 5 bases, with 10 bases between. The CDR3 totals 13 residues. The germline V gene encodes CDR1 SNHLY and CDR2 FYNNEI. The CDR3 bases are TGTGCCAGCAGTGTAGGACGGGGAGATACGCAGTATTTT. This translates into CASSVGRGDTQYF.

Comments on this clone: The same CDR3 also results from other DNA sequences found in this sample. The chain carries TRBV3-1 (or the pseudogene TRBV3-2) and TRBJ2-1; maybe TRBD1 (5 bases). This CDR3 spans 16 amino acids. The V gene lost 4 bases and the J gene lost 4 bases, with 17 bases spanning the gap. The germline V gene encodes CDR1 LGHDT and CDR2 YNNKEL (reference sequence). Here the CDR3 reads CASSPPQGKEYNEQFF. The CDR3 coding sequence is TGTGCCAGCAGCCCGCCCCAGGGAAAGGAATACAATGAGCAGTTCTTC.

The chain links TRBV12-3 or TRBV12-4 to TRBJ2-7; 8 positions match TRBD2. CDR3 length: 13 residues. V lost 6 bases to trimming and J lost 2 bases; unmatched junction nucleotides: 3. The CDR3 coding sequence is TGTGCCAGCAGCGGGGGGGCCACCTACGAGCAGTACTTC. It encodes CASSGGATYEQYF.

The chain employs TRBV7-6 and TRBJ2-2; TRBD2 agrees at 7 bases. CDR3 length: 16 amino acids. The V gene end was trimmed by 1 base and the J gene end by 6 bases; junction bases not matched to a gene: 8. CDR1 is SGHVS, CDR2 FNYEAQ, per germline. CDR3: CASSLVVGGPAGELFF. CDR3 DNA: TGTGCCAGCAGCTTAGTCGTGGGAGGGCCGGCCGGGGAGCTGTTTTTT.

The V and J genes are TRBV5-1 and TRBJ1-1; 7 positions match TRBD1. The V gene end was trimmed by 5 bases and the J gene end by 3 bases; junction bases not matched to a gene: 7. The CDR3 is made up of 14 amino acids. The germline V gene has CDR1 SGHRS and CDR2 YFSETQ. The CDR3 reads CASSWNTGDTEAFF. CDR3 DNA sequence: TGCGCCAGCAGTTGGAATACAGGGGACACTGAAGCTTTCTTT.

This chain uses TRBV20-1 with TRBJ1-4; tentatively, D is TRBD1 (6 bases). The CDR3 consists of 15 residues. V lost 3 bases to trimming and J lost 1 base, with 12 bases between them. Germline CDR1 reads DFQATT; CDR2 reads SNEGSKA (reference sequence). The CDR3 region has the DNA TGCAGTGCTAGTACAGGGAGGGAAACTAATGAAAAACTGTTTTTT. Translating gives CSASTGRETNEKLFF.